Each of the 18 T cell receptor beta chains below was sequenced from the same sample in a study of cytotoxic CD8 clonotypes in ibrutinib-treated CLL. Assay: immunoSEQ multiplex PCR; the TCRdb copy retains only in-frame clones and omits some. This sample has hundreds of thousands of clones; just under 80% occur once, and the top ten carry about an eighth. The starting material was PBMCs, obtained after 12 months of ibrutinib treatment. These receptors all stem from a human donor with chronic lymphocytic leukemia.

The chain recombines TRBV27 with TRBJ2-3, with no clear D. With 4 bases removed from V and 5 bases from J, the gap between germline ends came to 13 bases. Germline V lookup: CDR1 MNHEY, CDR2 SMNVEV (reference sequence). The CDR3 is 14 residues long. The CDR3 coding sequence is TGTGCCAGCAGTTCCTGGGATCCGATAGATACGCAGTATTTT. Protein sequence: CASSSWDPIDTQYF.

The chain carries TRBV19 and TRBJ2-3; no definite D call. This CDR3 comprises 13 residues. Trimming pared 5 bases from V and 6 bases from J, leaving 12 bases between. Germline loops: CDR1 LNHDA, CDR2 SQIVND (reference sequence). The CDR3 DNA is TGTGCCAGTAGTCCAACAGTTTTCGATACGCAGTATTTT. Protein product: CASSPTVFDTQYF.

The chain joins TRBV9 to TRBJ2-5; the D call may be TRBD1 or TRBD2 (5 bases each). CDR1 and CDR2 (germline): SGDLS, YYNGEE. V shed 3 bases and J shed 5 bases, with 14 bases lying between them. The CDR3 is 14 residues long. CDR3 nucleotide sequence: TGTGCCAGCAGCGCGGGGCGGGCTGGCGAGACCCAGTACTTC. Its translation: CASSAGRAGETQYF.

V gene TRBV6-5 combines with J gene TRBJ1-2; D is ambiguous. CDR3 size: 15 residues. V was cut by 3 bases and J by 0 bases, with 11 bases left in between. Germline lookup yields CDR1 MNHEY and CDR2 SVGAGI. The CDR3 nucleotides read TGTGCCAGCAGTTATACCCCCCTCGCTAACTATGGCTACACCTTC. Its translation is CASSYTPLANYGYTF.

A single count supports this clone. J is TRBJ2-1 and V is TRBV2; either TRBD1 or TRBD2 may supply D (5 bases each). CDR3 length: 15 residues. The V end lost 7 bases, the J end lost 2 bases, and 15 bases lay between the germline ends. CDR1 and CDR2 (germline): SNHLY, FYNNEI. The chain's CDR3 is CASTEGISPYNEQFF. The CDR3 DNA is TGTGCCAGCACTGAGGGGATATCTCCCTACAATGAGCAGTTCTTC.

CDR3 sequence (DNA): TGTGCCAGCAGCAAAGAAACTAGCACAGATACGCAGTATTTT. It yields the protein CASSKETSTDTQYF. The chain combines TRBV21-1 with TRBJ2-3; TRBD2 is the table's D call and was not checked against the DNA. TRBV21-1 is designated a pseudogene. CDR3 length: 14 residues.

This clone was found a few times. V is TRBV6-1 and J is TRBJ1-5, with D perhaps matching TRBD1 (6 bases). Trimming removed 0 bases at V and 0 bases at J, with 12 bases between. The CDR3 totals 17 residues. The V gene's germline CDR1 is MNHNS and CDR2 SASEGT. In DNA, the CDR3 is TGTGCCAGCAGTGAAGCGGGGGGCAGTTATAGCAATCAGCCCCAGCATTTT. It translates to CASSEAGGSYSNQPQHF.

The chain links TRBV7-9 to TRBJ2-7; possibly TRBD1 for D (5 bases). Trimming pared 5 bases from V and 12 bases from J, leaving 17 bases between. Per the germline V gene, CDR1 is SEHNR and CDR2 is FQNEAQ (reference sequence). This CDR3 is built from 12 residues. CDR3 residues: CASSPHGRERYF. Here the CDR3 DNA reads TGTGCCAGCAGCCCACACGGCAGGGAACGGTACTTC.

This chain links TRBV18 with TRBJ2-3, with unresolved D. The ends were cut back, 6 bases at V and 0 bases at J, with 16 bases in the middle. The length of the CDR3 is 16 residues. CDR1 is KGHSH and CDR2 is LQKENI in the germline V gene. The CDR3 bases are TGTGCCAGCTCGCAAAGGCTAGAAGCTAGCACAGATACGCAGTATTTT. Its translation: CASSQRLEASTDTQYF.

This CDR3 is CASVPRQGATEAFF. As DNA, the CDR3 is TGTGCCAGCGTCCCTCGACAGGGGGCGACTGAAGCTTTCTTT. The V and J genes are TRBV6-1 and TRBJ1-1; 10 nucleotides align to TRBD1. There are 14 residues in the CDR3. Germline-derived CDR1 and CDR2 are MNHNS and SASEGT. The V segment lost 8 bases and the J segment 5 bases; nucleotides outside the gene matches: 8.

This clone was observed a handful of times. This chain connects TRBV4-1 to TRBJ1-1, with 8 bases that match TRBD1. With 3 bases clipped from V and 6 bases from J, the junction kept 9 bases outside the gene matches. Germline-derived CDR1 and CDR2 are MGHRA and YSYEKL. The CDR3 loop spans 15 amino acids. The CDR3 DNA follows: TGCGCCAGCAGCCAGACCGGGACAGGACCCCCTGAAGCTTTCTTT. Translating it yields CASSQTGTGPPEAFF.

This clone was observed a single time. One end of the junction varies from germline; a read error may be responsible. The chain couples TRBV7-7 to TRBJ2-5; TRBD2 matches 10 bases. Germline V gives CDR1 SSHAT, CDR2 FNYEAQ (reference sequence). The CDR3 has 15 residues. CDR3 in DNA: TGTGCTAGCAGCGGTGGACTAGCGGAGAAAGAGACCCAGTACTTC. Its translation: CASSGGLAEKETQYF.

This chain uses TRBV5-1 with TRBJ1-3; D is unclear. V lost 0 bases and J 0 bases, leaving 10 bases between the germline ends. Germline CDR1 SGHRS, CDR2 YFSETQ. The CDR3 length is 16 residues. The CDR3 DNA sequence: TGCGCCAGCAGCTTGGTGCCGGGGAGCTCTGGAAACACCATATATTTT. Translated, it gives CASSLVPGSSGNTIYF.

The chain has TRBV5-1 and TRBJ2-2; TRBD1 matches at 9 bases. The CDR3 consists of 15 residues. V was pared by 1 base and J by 5 bases, with 3 bases of the junction left unmatched. Per the germline V gene, CDR1 is SGHRS and CDR2 is YFSETQ. DNA for the CDR3: TGCGCCAGCAGCTTGTGGGACAGGGATACCGGGGAGCTGTTTTTT. Translated: CASSLWDRDTGELFF.

The rearrangement links TRBV29-1 to TRBJ1-1, with 7 bases matching TRBD1. CDR3 size: 15 residues. Germline assignment: CDR1 SQVTM and CDR2 ANQGSEA. Losses at the gene ends were 4 bases for V and 2 bases for J; bases not matched to a gene: 10. CDR3 nucleotide sequence: TGCAGCGTTGTCGCCAGGGGGAACGGTAACACTGAAGCTTTCTTT. Translating it yields CSVVARGNGNTEAFF.

The chain links TRBV6-4 to TRBJ2-4; 8 nucleotides match TRBD1. From germline, CDR1 is MRHNA and CDR2 SNTAGT. The CDR3 extends over 14 amino acids. V was pared by 9 bases and J by 0 bases, with 4 bases of the junction left unmatched. In DNA form, the CDR3 reads TGTGCCAGAAGCAGGGGGCAAGCCAAAAACATTCAGTACTTC. It is translated as CARSRGQAKNIQYF.

V gene TRBV5-1 combines with J gene TRBJ2-4; D unresolved. The CDR3 loop spans 14 amino acids. The germline V and J ends were trimmed by 6 bases and 0 bases, with 10 bases remaining between them. CDR1 is SGHRS, CDR2 YFSETQ, per germline. The CDR3 nucleotides are TGCGCCAGCAAGTCCGGATTAGCCAAAAACATTCAGTACTTC. It translates to CASKSGLAKNIQYF.

This sequence joins TRBV6-5 and TRBJ2-7, with a tentative D call TRBD2 (6 bases). The germline gives CDR1 MNHEY, CDR2 SVGAGI. The CDR3 totals 16 residues. V was cut by 0 bases and J by 3 bases, with 15 bases left in between. CDR3 in amino acids: CASSYSKASEGYEQYF. CDR3 bases: TGTGCCAGCAGTTACTCGAAGGCTAGCGAGGGCTACGAGCAGTACTTC.